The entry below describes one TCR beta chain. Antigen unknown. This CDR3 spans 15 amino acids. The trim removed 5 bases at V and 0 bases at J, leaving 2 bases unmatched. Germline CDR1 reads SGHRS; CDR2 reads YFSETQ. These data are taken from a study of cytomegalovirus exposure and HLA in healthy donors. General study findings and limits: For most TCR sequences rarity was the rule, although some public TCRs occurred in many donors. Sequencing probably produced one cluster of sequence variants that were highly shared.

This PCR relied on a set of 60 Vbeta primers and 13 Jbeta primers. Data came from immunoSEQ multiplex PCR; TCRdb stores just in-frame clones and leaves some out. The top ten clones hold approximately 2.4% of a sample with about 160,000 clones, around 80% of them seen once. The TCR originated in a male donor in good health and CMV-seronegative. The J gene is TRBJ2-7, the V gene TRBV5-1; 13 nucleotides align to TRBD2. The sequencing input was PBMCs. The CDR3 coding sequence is TGCGCCAGCAGGTGGACTAGCGGGAGCTCCTACGAGCAGTACTTC. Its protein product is CASRWTSGSSYEQYF. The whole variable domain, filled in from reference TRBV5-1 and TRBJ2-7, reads KAGVTQTPRYLIKTRGQQVTLSCSPISGHRSVSWYQQTPGQGLQFLFEYFSETQRNKGNFPGRFSGRQFSNSRSEMNVSTLELGDSALYLCASRWTSGSSYEQYFGPGTRLTVT.